These 8 T cell receptor beta chains originate from one sample sequenced in a study of Ad26.COV2.S vaccination and SARS-CoV-2 variants. Clones were read by immunoSEQ multiplex PCR, and TCRdb kept only the in-frame ones, dropping some. The sample has approximately 420,000 clones, around 85% seen once. Treatment described: roughly 20 received Ad26.COV2.S at low or high dose, single or two shots; about five received placebo; per-sample allocation not given. Sample collection was performed on day 63 after the first vaccine or placebo injection. The sequenced sample was peripheral blood, obtained in a trial of Ad26.COV2.S vaccine versus placebo. Receptor source: a person between 18 and 59 years old who received the Ad26.COV2.S COVID-19 vaccine or a placebo.

The gene calls are TRBV2 and TRBJ1-2; no reliable D call. CDR1 is SNHLY and CDR2 is FYNNEI in the germline V gene. The CDR3 extends over 15 amino acids. Between the trimmed V and J ends, which lost 8 bases and 8 bases, there was a span of 24 bases. The CDR3, as DNA: TGTGCCAGCCGATCTTTGCGGCCGCAAAATCAGGGCTACACCTTC. Protein: CASRSLRPQNQGYTF. The full variable domain, its missing parts supplied by reference TRBV2 and TRBJ1-2, is EPEVTQTPSHQVTQMGQEVILRCVPISNHLYFYWYRQILGQKVEFLVSFYNNEISEKSEIFDDQFSVERPDGSNFTLKIRSTKLEDSAMYFCASRSLRPQNQGYTFGSGTRLTVV.

The rearrangement links TRBV24-1 to TRBJ1-1, with 8 bases matching TRBD1. CDR3 length: 20 residues. Germline V lookup: CDR1 KGHDR, CDR2 SFDVKD. Unmatched junction bases numbered 21, after V lost 7 bases and J lost 0 bases. The CDR3 DNA is TGTGCCACCAGCCGGACAGGGAGGCCCTCTAGCCTACTTATGAACACTGAAGCTTTCTTT. It yields the protein CATSRTGRPSSLLMNTEAFF.

The rearrangement uses TRBV11-2 and TRBJ1-1, with 8 bases that match TRBD1. Per germline, CDR1 SGHAT and CDR2 FQNNGV. The CDR3 is 14 amino acids. Germline trimming cut 6 bases from V and 0 bases from J; bases unmatched to any gene: 3. CDR3 sequence reads: CASRWTGLNTEAFF. The CDR3 nucleotides read TGTGCCAGCAGATGGACAGGGCTGAACACTGAAGCTTTCTTT.

Here the CDR3 DNA reads TGCGCCAGCAGCCAAGGCGGGGAGCTGTTTTTT. Protein sequence: CASSQGGELFF. The J gene is TRBJ2-2, the V gene TRBV4-1; D unclear. CDR1 is MGHRA and CDR2 is YSYEKL in the germline V gene. This CDR3 is built from 11 residues. Trimming left V 1 base short and J 7 bases short, with 1 base between.

This chain uses TRBV19 with TRBJ1-5; TRBD1 matches at 7 bases. V gave up 8 bases and J gave up 5 bases; unmatched junction bases: 6. The CDR3 loop spans 13 amino acids. Germline V CDR1 and CDR2: LNHDA, SQIVND (reference sequence). CDR3 region: CASGTGQYQPQHF. CDR3 bases: TGTGCCAGTGGGACGGGACAGTATCAGCCCCAGCATTTT. Full variable domain (remainder filled in from reference TRBV19 and TRBJ1-5): DGGITQSPKYLFRKEGQNVTLSCEQNLNHDAMYWYRQDPGQGLRLIYYSQIVNDFQKGDIAEGYSVSREKKESFPLTVTSAQKNPTAFYLCASGTGQYQPQHFGDGTRLSIL.

J is TRBJ2-2 and V is TRBV9; 8 bases fit TRBD2. The germline V gene encodes CDR1 SGDLS and CDR2 YYNGEE. There are 16 residues in the CDR3. V lost 4 bases and J lost 7; bases outside the gene matches: 12. This CDR3 is CASSPNLGGADGELFF. CDR3 coding DNA: TGTGCCAGCAGCCCCAATCTCGGGGGGGCGGACGGGGAGCTGTTTTTT.

V and J are TRBV29-1 and TRBJ1-2; no clear D gene. The germline CDR1 and CDR2 sequences are SQVTM and ANQGSEA. The CDR3 is 14 residues long. Trimming removed 6 bases at V and 3 bases at J, with 17 bases between. In DNA form, the CDR3 reads TGCAGCGTGACCTTATCCGAGACTCACTATGGCTACACCTTC. Translated, it gives CSVTLSETHYGYTF.

This clone was detected once. The gene calls are TRBV10-3 and TRBJ2-1, with D possibly being TRBD1 or TRBD2 (5 bases each). V lost 6 bases, J lost 6 bases, and 12 bases lay in between. Germline CDR1 reads ENHRY; CDR2 reads SYGVKD. This CDR3 spans 13 amino acids. In nucleotides, the CDR3 is TGTGCCATCAGCCGGGACCGGGGCAATGAGCAGTTCTTC. This sequence encodes CAISRDRGNEQFF.